Detailed here is one T cell receptor beta chain. CDR1 is LNHDA, CDR2 SQIVND, per germline (reference sequence). V trimming: 0 bases; J trimming: 3 bases; junction bases outside the gene matches: 8. The CDR3 is 18 residues long. The data stem from a study of shared clonotypes between healthy human individuals. Measured with immunoSEQ multiplex PCR; TCRdb has only the in-frame clones, and not every one. The repertoire includes about 980,000 clones, approximately 76% of them detected once, and over 1.3% sits in the top ten. The sample comprised memory CD4+ T cells sorted from blood. Described subset: CD45RA-negative fraction. The TCR comes from a man aged 18 to 30 in good health. The J gene is TRBJ2-4, the V gene TRBV19; 10 nucleotides match TRBD2. CDR3 in amino acids: CASSIDIGTSDDKNIQYF. CDR3 nucleotides: TGTGCCAGTAGTATAGATATCGGGACTAGCGACGACAAAAACATTCAGTACTTC. The full variable domain, in which reference TRBV19 and TRBJ2-4 provide the parts outside the CDR3, is DGGITQSPKYLFRKEGQNVTLSCEQNLNHDAMYWYRQDPGQGLRLIYYSQIVNDFQKGDIAEGYSVSREKKESFPLTVTSAQKNPTAFYLCASSIDIGTSDDKNIQYFGAGTRLSVL.